The source of this TCR beta chain is a study of blood T cell repertoires in COVID-19. For the study at large: T cells, B-cell-depleted T cells, or PBMCs provided the cDNA or gDNA that served as material.

Here immunoSEQ multiplex PCR was the method, and the copy in TCRdb shows in-frame clones only, minus some. The sample gives about 140,000 clones, about 80% of which show up once; 35% to 55% is in the top ten. J lost 6 bases, V lost 5 bases, and 7 bases had no gene match. The germline CDR1 and CDR2 sequences are MNHEY and SVGAGI. CDR3 size: 13 residues. J is TRBJ2-7 and V is TRBV6-5; 7 bases are shared with TRBD1. This receptor was taken from a human donor in a cohort sampled during active COVID-19. Source material: peripheral blood. CDR3: CASSIGTAFEQYF. CDR3 nucleotides: TGTGCCAGCAGTATAGGGACAGCCTTCGAGCAGTACTTC.